Following are 18 T cell receptor beta chains from one sample sequenced in a study of shared clonotypes between healthy human individuals. Naive CD8 isolation took CD45RO-negative cells positively selected for CCR7 and excluded terminally differentiated effector memory CD45RA+ cells. Generated by immunoSEQ multiplex PCR, the TCRdb table keeps only in-frame clones and is missing some. The top ten clones hold 1% to 1.5% of a sample with about 1,800,000 clones, over 85% of them seen once. Material: naive CD8+ T cells sorted from blood. The receptor set was obtained from a man younger than 35 in good health.

The CDR3 sequence: CASSLNPGGAGEKLFF. CDR3 DNA: TGTGCCAGCAGTTTAAATCCAGGGGGCGCCGGTGAAAAACTGTTTTTT. The chain combines TRBV28 with TRBJ1-4, with 8 bases identical to TRBD1. The germline V gene has CDR1 MDHEN and CDR2 SYDVKM. V lost 2 bases to trimming and J lost 7 bases; unmatched junction nucleotides: 9. The CDR3 sequence is 16 residues long.

The chain employs TRBV6-5 and TRBJ2-3; no clear D. V shed 4 bases and J shed 2 bases, with 7 bases lying between them. The CDR3 extends over 13 amino acids. Germline values: CDR1 MNHEY, CDR2 SVGAGI. The CDR3, as DNA: TGTGCCAGCAGTTCGGCAGACACAGATACGCAGTATTTT. Its translation is CASSSADTDTQYF.

The V call is TRBV11-3, the J call TRBJ2-3, with D tentatively TRBD2 (7 bases). Trimming cost V 3 bases and J 5 bases, with 15 bases left between them. Germline-derived CDR1 and CDR2 are SGHNT and YENEEA. The CDR3 sequence is 15 residues long. The CDR3 DNA follows: TGTGCCAGCAGCTTCGGACTAGGGGGGGGAGATACGCAGTATTTT. Translated, it gives CASSFGLGGGDTQYF. Full variable domain (outside the CDR3, taken from reference TRBV11-3 and TRBJ2-3): EAGVVQSPRYKIIEKKQPVAFWCNPISGHNTLYWYLQNLGQGPELLIRYENEEAVDDSQLPKDRFSAERLKGVDSTLKIQPAELGDSAVYLCASSFGLGGGDTQYFGPGTRLTVL.

The chain recombines TRBV2 with TRBJ2-7; TRBD2 might be the D (5 bases). Trimming pared 4 bases from V and 6 bases from J, leaving 13 bases between. Germline V lookup: CDR1 SNHLY, CDR2 FYNNEI. The CDR3 length is 13 residues. The CDR3 here is CASSVAAGVEQYF. The DNA for the CDR3 is TGTGCCAGCAGTGTAGCCGCCGGGGTCGAGCAGTACTTC.

The chain couples TRBV10-3 to TRBJ2-3; D is perhaps TRBD2 (6 bases). Germline V CDR1 and CDR2: ENHRY, SYGVKD. V dropped 4 bases and J dropped 4 bases, with 12 bases sitting between them. This CDR3 spans 14 amino acids. The CDR3 coding sequence is TGTGCCATCAGTGGTTCGGGGGTTCCAGATACGCAGTATTTT. Amino acids: CAISGSGVPDTQYF.

This clone appeared once. This rearrangement joins TRBV4-1 to TRBJ2-2; D possibly corresponds to TRBD1 (5 bases). The V end lost 4 bases, the J end lost 1 base, and 10 bases lay between the germline ends. The germline V gene encodes CDR1 MGHRA and CDR2 YSYEKL. The CDR3 has 15 amino acids. The CDR3 sequence is CASSLVGQNTGELFF. The DNA of the CDR3 is TGCGCCAGCAGCCTCGTAGGACAGAACACCGGGGAGCTGTTTTTT.

The chain links TRBV7-8 to TRBJ2-1; D ambiguous. CDR3 length: 12 residues. Germline CDR1 and CDR2: SGHVS and FQNEAQ. V shed 7 bases and J shed 4 bases, with 8 bases lying between them. CDR3 coding DNA: TGTGCCAGCACCCTGTCTTACAATGAGCAGTTCTTC. It specifies CASTLSYNEQFF.

CDR3 sequence (DNA): TGTGCCAGCAGCCCTTCCGGGACATCGTCCTACGAGCAGTACTTC. Translating it yields CASSPSGTSSYEQYF. The V and J genes are TRBV7-9 and TRBJ2-7, with a weak D call TRBD1 (6 bases). The ends were cut back, 5 bases at V and 1 base at J, with 15 bases in the middle. This CDR3 has 15 residues. Germline lookup yields CDR1 SEHNR and CDR2 FQNEAQ (reference sequence).

The V and J genes are TRBV13 and TRBJ2-1; D may match TRBD1 or TRBD2 (7 bases each). Germline-derived CDR1 and CDR2 are PRHDT and FYEKMQ (reference sequence). Deletions cut 7 bases from V and 6 bases from J, with 22 bases between. This CDR3 comprises 16 residues. This CDR3 is CASTQGGGQILNEQFF. CDR3 in DNA: TGTGCCAGCACCCAAGGGGGGGGACAGATTCTCAATGAGCAGTTCTTC.

The chain employs TRBV30 and TRBJ2-5; D not certain. The CDR3 covers 12 residues. From germline, CDR1 is GTSNPN and CDR2 SVGIG (reference sequence). The CDR3 region has the DNA TGTGACCCTTCAGGAGAAGGGGAGACCCAGTACTTC. Amino acid sequence: CDPSGEGETQYF.

This clone was seen only once. Other DNA sequences from this sample encode an identical CDR3 as well. The chain recombines TRBV2 with TRBJ1-1, with 9 bases that match TRBD1. CDR1 is SNHLY, CDR2 FYNNEI, per germline. The CDR3 runs 14 residues. With 5 bases clipped from V and 3 bases from J, the junction kept 4 bases outside the gene matches. CDR3 bases: TGTGCCAGCAGTTTGGGACAGGGAGACACTGAAGCTTTCTTT. Translated: CASSLGQGDTEAFF.

This chain links TRBV5-4 with TRBJ2-5; D is possibly TRBD2 (6 bases). Germline V lookup: CDR1 SGHNT, CDR2 YYREEE (reference sequence). Trimming pared 0 bases from V and 2 bases from J, leaving 11 bases between. The CDR3 is 15 amino acids. The CDR3 DNA reads TGTGCCAGCAGCTTGGCGCCCGGGACTCAAGAGACCCAGTACTTC. Its protein product is CASSLAPGTQETQYF.

V usage is TRBV19 and J usage is TRBJ2-7, with D tentatively TRBD1 (7 bases). V dropped 6 bases and J dropped 5 bases, with 20 bases sitting between them. Germline lookup yields CDR1 LNHDA and CDR2 SQIVND (reference sequence). The CDR3 is 15 amino acids. The CDR3 DNA is TGTGCCAGTAGCGCCATAGCAGGGGGGTGGAACGAGCAGTACTTC. Translation: CASSAIAGGWNEQYF.

The V call is TRBV2, the J call TRBJ1-2; D is undetermined. This CDR3 is 14 amino acids long. Trimming took off 3 bases at V and 3 bases at J, with 11 bases between the two ends. Germline V gives CDR1 SNHLY, CDR2 FYNNEI. CDR3 sequence (DNA): TGTGCCAGCAGTGATATGCGCCAAGACTATGGCTACACCTTC. It codes for CASSDMRQDYGYTF. The full variable domain, in which reference TRBV2 and TRBJ1-2 provide the parts outside the CDR3, is EPEVTQTPSHQVTQMGQEVILRCVPISNHLYFYWYRQILGQKVEFLVSFYNNEISEKSEIFDDQFSVERPDGSNFTLKIRSTKLEDSAMYFCASSDMRQDYGYTFGSGTRLTVV.

The V and J genes are TRBV7-2 and TRBJ1-1, with D unclear. V was cut by 5 bases and J by 9 bases, with 19 bases left in between. The germline gives CDR1 SGHTA, CDR2 FQGNSA. The CDR3 has 14 residues. The CDR3: CASSLFGPPSQAFF. The CDR3 region has the DNA TGTGCCAGCAGCCTTTTCGGGCCCCCCTCCCAAGCTTTCTTT.

On this clone itself: Within the sample, other DNA sequences also encode this same CDR3. The rearrangement links TRBV9 to TRBJ2-1; D gene uncertain. Germline V CDR1 and CDR2: SGDLS, YYNGEE. The CDR3 totals 12 residues. The V and J ends lost 0 bases and 7 bases respectively, with 5 bases between them. CDR3 DNA sequence: TGTGCCAGCAGCGTAGCTCTAAATGAGCAGTTCTTC. Translated, it gives CASSVALNEQFF.

This sequence joins TRBV7-9 and TRBJ2-5, with 7 bases aligning to TRBD1. Germline V CDR1 and CDR2: SEHNR, FQNEAQ (reference sequence). The CDR3 is 15 amino acids. Unmatched junction bases numbered 7, after V lost 5 bases and J lost 1 base. The CDR3 sequence: CASSNGTAIQETQYF. CDR3 nucleotides: TGTGCCAGCAGCAACGGGACAGCGATCCAAGAGACCCAGTACTTC.

This clone is a singleton in its sample. The chain has TRBV9 and TRBJ2-7; perhaps D is TRBD1 or TRBD2 (5 bases each). V was cut by 7 bases and J by 6 bases, with 11 bases left in between. CDR3 length: 11 residues. Germline CDR1 SGDLS, CDR2 YYNGEE. CDR3 region: CASGTGPEQYF. The CDR3 nucleotides are TGTGCCAGCGGGACGGGGCCCGAGCAGTACTTC.